The clone carrying this T cell receptor beta chain was recorded a few times. In germline, CDR1 is SGHTA, CDR2 FQGNSA. The CDR3 sequence is 13 residues long. The V and J ends lost 5 bases and 11 bases, in that order; junction bases with no gene match: 11. The sample belongs to a study of identical twins. TCRdb re-called the 5' RACE reads through MiXCR, storing one row per CDR3 protein. The repertoire has some 690,000 distinct CDR3 sequences, 21% of them found once; the top ten carry about 4.3%. A further study also used this sample, focusing on T cells expressing NK-cell markers.

Sequencing used PBMCs. The chain links TRBV7-2 to TRBJ1-1; 7 bases match TRBD1. This sequence originates from a woman aged 18-29 years in good health. DNA for the CDR3: TGTGCCAGCAGCCTGCAGGGGGAAACGAGGGCTTTCTTT. Its translation: CASSLQGETRAFF.